Listed below are T cell receptor beta chains from one sample, sequenced in a study of spatial heterogeneity in lung cancer. TCRdb re-analysed the 5' RACE reads in MiXCR, keeping a single row per CDR3 protein. The sample consists of about 120,000 distinct CDR3 sequences, 9% to 15% of them appearing once. The material sequenced was PBMCs, taken at follow-up. These receptors originate from a male donor with early-stage non-small cell lung cancer. Each CDR3 is given with its conserved first and last residue. A D gene is named only where the DNA matches it firmly.

D | V | CDR3
- | TRBV7-2 | CASSLAGGSRTNEKLFF
- | TRBV19 | CASSMDTQMPQHF
TRBD1 | TRBV6-1 | CASSEGVRQGAKYEQYF
- | TRBV14 | CASSQGGTRSIGYTF
- | TRBV12-3/TRBV12-4 | CASSSGANSGNTIYF
- | TRBV7-2 | CASSFVPSIGYEQYF
TRBD1 | TRBV7-2 | CASSRDGTGQPQHF
- | TRBV7-2 | CASSLGPLRSGNTIYF
TRBD1 | TRBV29-1 | CSVPGDSQETQYF
- | TRBV7-2 | CASSLRGQRNTGELFF
- | TRBV5-1 | CASSLEGRHNSPLHF
TRBD2 | TRBV6-5 | CASRVSGGADTQYF
- | TRBV9 | CASSAKSVDNEQFF
- | TRBV12-5 | CASPRRNTEAFF
- | TRBV7-2 | CASSPSQDYNEQFF
- | TRBV2 | CASSDPNNEQFF
TRBD2 | TRBV27 | CASSLYGGGAIGF
- | TRBV10-1 | CASSVERDYGYTF
- | TRBV27 | CASSPLSGSQYF
- | TRBV29-1 | CSVAAGTERTDTQYF
- | TRBV15 | CATSRDIFSYNEQFF
TRBD1 | TRBV7-8 | CASQGANTEAFF
TRBD2 | TRBV30 | CAWRIAGATYEQYF
- | TRBV3-1 | CASSQDWGATEAFF
- | TRBV12-3/TRBV12-4 | CASSNSGTKARAFF
TRBD2 | TRBV30 | CAWKLGLANTGELFF
- | TRBV5-1 | CASRPQDRTGELFF
- | TRBV27 | CASTPLGGSSYEQYF
TRBD1 | TRBV4-1 | CASSLGTGGGSEQYF
TRBD1 | TRBV12-3/TRBV12-4 | CASSSTGGTKGYTF
- | TRBV9 | CASSVGPQDTEAFF
- | TRBV19 | CASSFGTGNTEAFF
- | TRBV29-1 | CSVGDTDQPQHF
- | TRBV7-9 | CASSLAPNEKLFF
- | TRBV11-2 | CASSLGSRDYGYTF
- | TRBV15 | CATSRDPSRGYEQYF
- | TRBV7-2 | CASSLNIYEQYF
- | TRBV12-3/TRBV12-4 | CASSPSRTGNTEAFF
- | TRBV6-6 | CASSRNQGNTEAFF
- | TRBV29-1 | CSALRDRKYNEQFF
- | TRBV20-1 | CSARVEGAGGYTF
TRBD1 | TRBV12-3/TRBV12-4 | CASSKGTANEKLFF
- | TRBV7-2 | CASSLGQVTSYEQYF
TRBD1 | TRBV9 | CASSDTGGNTGELFF
TRBD1 | TRBV10-3 | CAIRTGRFTEAFF
- | TRBV2 | CASKRGTSAPGSSYF
TRBD2 | TRBV5-6 | CASSPSRIAGVIPYEQYF
- | TRBV6-2/TRBV6-3 | CASSRRGGIYNEQFF
TRBD1 | TRBV5-1 | CASSLRQGRMTDTQYF
TRBD1 | TRBV6-5 | CASSLSQGASTDTQYF
TRBD2 | TRBV2 | CASSKGRGSTGELFF
TRBD2 | TRBV11-3 | CATKTSGGPHEQFF
- | TRBV9 | CASSERGGRTDTQYF
- | TRBV10-3 | CAISEGGSSYNEQFF